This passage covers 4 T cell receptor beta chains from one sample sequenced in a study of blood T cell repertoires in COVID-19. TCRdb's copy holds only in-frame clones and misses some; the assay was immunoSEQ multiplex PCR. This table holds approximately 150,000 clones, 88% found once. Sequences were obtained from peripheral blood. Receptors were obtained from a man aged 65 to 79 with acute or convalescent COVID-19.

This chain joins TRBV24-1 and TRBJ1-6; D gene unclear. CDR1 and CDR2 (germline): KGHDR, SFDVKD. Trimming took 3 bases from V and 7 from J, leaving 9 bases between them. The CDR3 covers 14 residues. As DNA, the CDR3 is TGTGCCACCAGTGATATGGGAGAGAATTCACCCCTCCACTTT. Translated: CATSDMGENSPLHF.

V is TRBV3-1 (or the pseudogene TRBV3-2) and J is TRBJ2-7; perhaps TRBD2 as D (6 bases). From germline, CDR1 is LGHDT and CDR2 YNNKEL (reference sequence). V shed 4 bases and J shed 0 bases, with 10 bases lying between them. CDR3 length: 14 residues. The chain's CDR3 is CASSRGAGSYEQYF. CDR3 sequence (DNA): TGTGCCAGCAGCCGCGGGGCGGGCTCCTACGAGCAGTACTTC.

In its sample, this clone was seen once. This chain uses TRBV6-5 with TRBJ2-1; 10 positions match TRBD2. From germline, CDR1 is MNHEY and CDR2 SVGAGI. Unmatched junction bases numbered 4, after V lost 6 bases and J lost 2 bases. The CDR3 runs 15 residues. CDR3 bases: TGTGCCAGCAGCGTTAGCGGGGGGCCCTACAATGAGCAGTTCTTC. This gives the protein CASSVSGGPYNEQFF.

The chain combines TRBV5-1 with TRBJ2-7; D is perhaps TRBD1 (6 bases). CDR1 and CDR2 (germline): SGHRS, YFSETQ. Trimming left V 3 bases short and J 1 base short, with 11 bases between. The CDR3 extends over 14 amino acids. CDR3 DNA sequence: TGCGCCAGCAGCTCGACAGGCCCTTCCTACGAGCAGTACTTC. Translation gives CASSSTGPSYEQYF. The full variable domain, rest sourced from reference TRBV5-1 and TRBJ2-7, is KAGVTQTPRYLIKTRGQQVTLSCSPISGHRSVSWYQQTPGQGLQFLFEYFSETQRNKGNFPGRFSGRQFSNSRSEMNVSTLELGDSALYLCASSSTGPSYEQYFGPGTRLTVT.